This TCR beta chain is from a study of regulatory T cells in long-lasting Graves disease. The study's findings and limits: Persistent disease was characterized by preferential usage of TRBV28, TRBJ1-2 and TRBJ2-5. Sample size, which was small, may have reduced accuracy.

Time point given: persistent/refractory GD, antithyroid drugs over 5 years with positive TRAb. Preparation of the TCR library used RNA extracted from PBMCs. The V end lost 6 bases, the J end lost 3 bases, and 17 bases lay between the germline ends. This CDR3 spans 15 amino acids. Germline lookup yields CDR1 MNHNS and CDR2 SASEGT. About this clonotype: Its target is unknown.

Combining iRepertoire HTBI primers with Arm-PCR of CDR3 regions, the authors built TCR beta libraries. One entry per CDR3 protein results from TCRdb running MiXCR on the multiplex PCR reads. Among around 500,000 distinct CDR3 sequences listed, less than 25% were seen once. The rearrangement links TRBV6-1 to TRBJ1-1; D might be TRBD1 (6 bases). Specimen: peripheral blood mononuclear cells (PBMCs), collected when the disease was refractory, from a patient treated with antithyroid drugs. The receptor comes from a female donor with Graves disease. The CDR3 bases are TGTGCCAGCAGGGCAGGGGCCCCTTGGGACACTGAAGCTTTCTTT. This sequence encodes CASRAGAPWDTEAFF.